This TCR beta chain was obtained from a study of early T cells in non-severe SARS-CoV-2 infection. The overall study: Bulk RNA taken from unsorted whole blood was sequenced, leaving chains unpaired. Study-wide points: VDJdb matching favored anti-spike CD8 responses, missing private and CD4 specificities.

Individual cDNA molecules were tagged with unique molecular identifiers, the study reported. TCRdb passed the 5' RACE reads through MiXCR, listing each CDR3 protein once. In the table there are about 44,000 distinct CDR3 sequences, approximately 22% of which are singletons. Germline V gene lookup returns CDR1 DFQATT and CDR2 SNEGSKA (reference sequence). The CDR3 extends over 14 amino acids. V shed 3 bases, J shed 7 bases, and the junction held 6 bases outside the gene matches. As for this clonotype: The antigen is not known.

The source of this sequence is an adult who was a healthcare worker with PCR-confirmed SARS-CoV-2 infection or an uninfected control (not recorded which). Sequenced material: whole blood, taken at baseline. V and J are TRBV20-1 and TRBJ1-4; TRBD1 matches at 9 bases. Here the CDR3 reads CSARPGQGFEKLFF. For the CDR3, the DNA is TGCAGTGCTAGGCCCGGACAGGGGTTTGAAAAACTGTTTTTT.